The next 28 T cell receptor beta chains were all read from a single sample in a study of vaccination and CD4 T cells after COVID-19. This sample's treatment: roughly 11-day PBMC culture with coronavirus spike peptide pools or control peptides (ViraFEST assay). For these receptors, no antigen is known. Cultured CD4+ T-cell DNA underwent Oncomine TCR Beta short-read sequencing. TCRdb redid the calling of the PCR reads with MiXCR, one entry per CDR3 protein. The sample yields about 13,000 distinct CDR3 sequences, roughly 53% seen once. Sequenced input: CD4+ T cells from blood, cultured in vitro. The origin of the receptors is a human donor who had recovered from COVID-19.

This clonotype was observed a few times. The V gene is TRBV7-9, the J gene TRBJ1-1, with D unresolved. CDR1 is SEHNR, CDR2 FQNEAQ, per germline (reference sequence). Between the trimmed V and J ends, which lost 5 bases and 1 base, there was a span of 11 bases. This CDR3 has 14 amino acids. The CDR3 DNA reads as TGTGCCAGCAGCCAAACCGGTAAGAACACTGAAGCTTTCTTT. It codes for CASSQTGKNTEAFF.

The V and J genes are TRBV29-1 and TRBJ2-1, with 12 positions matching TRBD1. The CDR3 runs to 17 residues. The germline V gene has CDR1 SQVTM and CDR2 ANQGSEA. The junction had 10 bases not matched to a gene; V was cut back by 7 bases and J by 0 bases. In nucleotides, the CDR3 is TGCAGCGCTGACCGGGACAGGGGGCGCATCTCCTACAATGAGCAGTTCTTC. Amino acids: CSADRDRGRISYNEQFF.

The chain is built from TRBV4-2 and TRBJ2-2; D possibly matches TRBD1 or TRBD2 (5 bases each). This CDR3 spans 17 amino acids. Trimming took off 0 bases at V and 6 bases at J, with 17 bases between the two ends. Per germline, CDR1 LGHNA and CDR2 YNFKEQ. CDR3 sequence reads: CASSQDRSAGRAGELFF. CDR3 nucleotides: TGTGCCAGCAGCCAAGATCGGTCGGCAGGGCGGGCCGGGGAGCTGTTTTTT.

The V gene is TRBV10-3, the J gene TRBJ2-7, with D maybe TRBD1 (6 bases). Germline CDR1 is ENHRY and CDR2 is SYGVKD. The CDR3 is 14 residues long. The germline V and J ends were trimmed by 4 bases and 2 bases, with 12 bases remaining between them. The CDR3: CAISGTAGAYEQYF. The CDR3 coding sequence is TGTGCCATCAGTGGAACGGCAGGGGCCTACGAGCAGTACTTC.

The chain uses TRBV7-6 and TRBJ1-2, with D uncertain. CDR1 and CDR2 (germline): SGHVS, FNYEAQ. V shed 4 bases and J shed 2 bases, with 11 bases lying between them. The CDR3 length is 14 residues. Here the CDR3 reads CASSSEGRNYGYTF. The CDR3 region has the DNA TGTGCCAGCAGCTCCGAGGGCCGAAACTATGGCTACACCTTC. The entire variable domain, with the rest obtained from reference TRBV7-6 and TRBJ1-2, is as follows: GAGVSQSPRYKVTKRGQDVALRCDPISGHVSLYWYRQALGQGPEFLTYFNYEAQQDKSGLPNDRFSAERPEGSISTLTIQRTEQRDSAMYRCASSSEGRNYGYTFGSGTRLTVV.

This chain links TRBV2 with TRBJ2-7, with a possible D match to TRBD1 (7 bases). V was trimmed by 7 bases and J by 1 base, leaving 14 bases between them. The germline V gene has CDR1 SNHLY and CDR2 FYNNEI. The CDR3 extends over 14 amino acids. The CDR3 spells CASMYRGGSYEQYF. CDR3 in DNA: TGTGCCAGCATGTACAGGGGAGGTTCCTACGAGCAGTACTTC.

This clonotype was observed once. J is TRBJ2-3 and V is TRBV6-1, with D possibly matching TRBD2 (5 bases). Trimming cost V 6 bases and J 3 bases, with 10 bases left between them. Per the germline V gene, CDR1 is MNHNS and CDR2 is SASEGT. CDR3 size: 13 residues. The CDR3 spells CASSPRGTDTQYF. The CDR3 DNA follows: TGTGCCAGCAGCCCCAGAGGGACAGATACGCAGTATTTT.

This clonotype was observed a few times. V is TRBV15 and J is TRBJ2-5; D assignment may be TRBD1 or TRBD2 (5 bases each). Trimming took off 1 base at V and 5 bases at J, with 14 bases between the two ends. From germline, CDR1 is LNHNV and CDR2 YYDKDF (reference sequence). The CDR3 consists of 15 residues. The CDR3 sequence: CATSRVRGAWETQYF. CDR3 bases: TGTGCCACCAGCAGAGTAAGGGGAGCGTGGGAGACCCAGTACTTC.

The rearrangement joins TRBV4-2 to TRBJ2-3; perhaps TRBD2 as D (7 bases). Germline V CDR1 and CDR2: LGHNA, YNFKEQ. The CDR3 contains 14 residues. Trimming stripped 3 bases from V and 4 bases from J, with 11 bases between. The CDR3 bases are TGTGCCAGCAGCCAGGGGGGGGCTTCAGATACGCAGTATTTT. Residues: CASSQGGASDTQYF.

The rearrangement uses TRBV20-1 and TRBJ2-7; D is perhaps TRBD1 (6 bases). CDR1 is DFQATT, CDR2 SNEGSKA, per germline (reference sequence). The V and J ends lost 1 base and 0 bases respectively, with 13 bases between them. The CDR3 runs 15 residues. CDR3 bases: TGCAGTGCTAGAGTGGGGGCGGTTAGCTCCTACGAGCAGTACTTC. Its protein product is CSARVGAVSSYEQYF.

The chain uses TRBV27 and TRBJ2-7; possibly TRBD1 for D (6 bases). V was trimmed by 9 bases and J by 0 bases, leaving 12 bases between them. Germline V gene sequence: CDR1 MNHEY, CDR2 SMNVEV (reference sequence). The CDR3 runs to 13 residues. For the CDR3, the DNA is TGTGCCAGTCGCCGGGACACCTCCTACGAGCAGTACTTC. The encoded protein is CASRRDTSYEQYF.

The CDR3 DNA follows: TGTGCCATCAGCAGGACTAGCGAAGGCACAGATACGCAGTATTTT. Protein sequence: CAISRTSEGTDTQYF. The chain has TRBV10-3 and TRBJ2-3; TRBD2 agrees at 9 bases. V shed 6 bases, J shed 1 base, and the junction held 5 bases outside the gene matches. The CDR3 length is 15 residues. Germline V gene sequence: CDR1 ENHRY, CDR2 SYGVKD.

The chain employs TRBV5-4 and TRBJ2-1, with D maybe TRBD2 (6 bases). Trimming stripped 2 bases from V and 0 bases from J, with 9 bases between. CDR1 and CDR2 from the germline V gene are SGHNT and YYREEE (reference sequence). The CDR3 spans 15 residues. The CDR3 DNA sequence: TGTGCCAGCAGCTTCGGGGGAAGCTCCTACAATGAGCAGTTCTTC. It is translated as CASSFGGSSYNEQFF.

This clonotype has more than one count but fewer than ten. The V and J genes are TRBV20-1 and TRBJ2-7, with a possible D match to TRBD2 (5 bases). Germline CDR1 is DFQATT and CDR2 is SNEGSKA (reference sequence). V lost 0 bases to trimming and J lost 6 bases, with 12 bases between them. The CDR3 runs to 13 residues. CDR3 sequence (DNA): TGCAGTGCTAGAGATCCAAAGGCGGGCGAGCAGTACTTC. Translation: CSARDPKAGEQYF.

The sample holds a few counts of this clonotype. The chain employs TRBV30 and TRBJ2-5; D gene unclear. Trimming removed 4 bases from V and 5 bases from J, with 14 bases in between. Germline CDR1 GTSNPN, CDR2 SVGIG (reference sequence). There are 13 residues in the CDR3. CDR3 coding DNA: TGTGCCTGGAACAGTTTTGTTGTGGAGACCCAGTACTTC. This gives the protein CAWNSFVVETQYF.

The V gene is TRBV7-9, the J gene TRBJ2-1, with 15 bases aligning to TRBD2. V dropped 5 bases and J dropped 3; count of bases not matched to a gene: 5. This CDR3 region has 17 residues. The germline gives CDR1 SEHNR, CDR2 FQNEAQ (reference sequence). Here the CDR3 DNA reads TGTGCCAGCAGCCGGGAGGGACTAGCGGGAGGCTACAATGAGCAGTTCTTC. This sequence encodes CASSREGLAGGYNEQFF.

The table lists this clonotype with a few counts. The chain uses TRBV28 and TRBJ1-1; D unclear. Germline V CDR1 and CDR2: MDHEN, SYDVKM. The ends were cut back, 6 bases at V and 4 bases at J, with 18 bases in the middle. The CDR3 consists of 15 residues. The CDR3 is CASSPAGSKRTEAFF. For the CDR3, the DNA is TGTGCCAGCAGCCCGGCGGGGTCAAAGCGCACTGAAGCTTTCTTT.

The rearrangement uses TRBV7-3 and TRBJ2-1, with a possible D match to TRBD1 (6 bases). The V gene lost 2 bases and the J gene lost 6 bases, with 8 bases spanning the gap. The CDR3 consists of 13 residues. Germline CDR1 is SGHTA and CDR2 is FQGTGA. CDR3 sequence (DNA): TGTGCCAGCAGCTTATCCAGGGGCAATGAGCAGTTCTTC. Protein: CASSLSRGNEQFF.

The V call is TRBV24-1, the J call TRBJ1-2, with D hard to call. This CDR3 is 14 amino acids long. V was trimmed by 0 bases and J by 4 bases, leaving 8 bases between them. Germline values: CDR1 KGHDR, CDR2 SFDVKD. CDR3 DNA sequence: TGTGCCACCAGTGATTTGGGGCAGCCCTATGGCTACACCTTC. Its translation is CATSDLGQPYGYTF.

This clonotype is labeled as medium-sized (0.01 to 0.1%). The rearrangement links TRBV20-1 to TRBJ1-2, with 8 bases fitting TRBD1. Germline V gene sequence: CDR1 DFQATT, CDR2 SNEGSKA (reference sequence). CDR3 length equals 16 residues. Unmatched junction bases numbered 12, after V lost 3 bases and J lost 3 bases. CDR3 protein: CSARGGSQGAYYGYTF. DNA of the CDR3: TGCAGTGCTAGGGGCGGTAGCCAGGGGGCCTACTATGGCTACACCTTC.

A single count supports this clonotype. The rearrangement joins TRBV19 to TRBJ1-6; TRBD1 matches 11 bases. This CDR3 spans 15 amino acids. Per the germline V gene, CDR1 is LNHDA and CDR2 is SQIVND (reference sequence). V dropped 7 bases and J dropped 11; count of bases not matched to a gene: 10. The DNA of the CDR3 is TGTGCCAGTACCGCGACCGGGACAGGGGGGCCACCCCTCCACTTT. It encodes CASTATGTGGPPLHF.

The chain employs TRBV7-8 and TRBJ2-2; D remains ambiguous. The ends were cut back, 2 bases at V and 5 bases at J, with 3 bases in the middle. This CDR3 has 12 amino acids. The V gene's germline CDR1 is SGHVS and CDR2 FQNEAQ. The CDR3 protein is CASSLRTGELFF. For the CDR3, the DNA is TGTGCCAGCAGCTTAAGGACCGGGGAGCTGTTTTTT.

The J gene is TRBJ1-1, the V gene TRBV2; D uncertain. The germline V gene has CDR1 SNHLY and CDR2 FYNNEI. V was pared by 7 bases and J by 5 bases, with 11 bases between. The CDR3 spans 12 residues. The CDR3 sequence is CASMYRRTEAFF. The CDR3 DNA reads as TGTGCCAGCATGTACAGACGGACTGAAGCTTTCTTT.

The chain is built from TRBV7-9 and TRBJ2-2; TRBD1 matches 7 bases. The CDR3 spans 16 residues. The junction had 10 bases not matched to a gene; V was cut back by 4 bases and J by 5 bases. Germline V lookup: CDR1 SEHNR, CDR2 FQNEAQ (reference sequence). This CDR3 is CASSYHIGGRTGELFF. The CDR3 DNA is TGTGCCAGCAGCTACCACATAGGGGGCCGGACCGGGGAGCTGTTTTTT.

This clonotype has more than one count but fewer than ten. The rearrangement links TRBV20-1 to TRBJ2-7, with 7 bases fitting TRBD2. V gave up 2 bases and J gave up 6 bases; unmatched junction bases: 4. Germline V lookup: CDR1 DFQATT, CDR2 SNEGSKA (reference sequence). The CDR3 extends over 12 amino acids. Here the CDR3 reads CSARRSGVEQYF. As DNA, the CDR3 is TGCAGTGCTAGAAGGAGCGGGGTCGAGCAGTACTTC.

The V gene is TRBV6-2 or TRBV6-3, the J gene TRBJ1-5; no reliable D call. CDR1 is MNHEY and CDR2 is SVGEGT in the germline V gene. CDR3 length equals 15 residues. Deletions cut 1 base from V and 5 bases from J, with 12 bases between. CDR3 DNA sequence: TGTGCCAGCAGTTACTTAGGCGCGGAGTATCAGCCCCAGCATTTT. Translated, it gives CASSYLGAEYQPQHF.

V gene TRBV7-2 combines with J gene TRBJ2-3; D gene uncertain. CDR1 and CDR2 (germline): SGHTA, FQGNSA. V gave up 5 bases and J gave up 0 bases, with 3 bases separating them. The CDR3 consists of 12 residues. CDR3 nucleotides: TGTGCCAGCAGCGCTAGCACAGATACGCAGTATTTT. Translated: CASSASTDTQYF.

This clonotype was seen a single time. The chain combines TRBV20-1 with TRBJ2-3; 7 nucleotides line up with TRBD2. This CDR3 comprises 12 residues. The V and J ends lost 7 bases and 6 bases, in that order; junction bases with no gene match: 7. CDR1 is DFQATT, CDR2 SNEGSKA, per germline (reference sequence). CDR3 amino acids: CSGGGDGDTQYF. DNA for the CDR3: TGCAGTGGGGGGGGAGACGGTGATACGCAGTATTTT.